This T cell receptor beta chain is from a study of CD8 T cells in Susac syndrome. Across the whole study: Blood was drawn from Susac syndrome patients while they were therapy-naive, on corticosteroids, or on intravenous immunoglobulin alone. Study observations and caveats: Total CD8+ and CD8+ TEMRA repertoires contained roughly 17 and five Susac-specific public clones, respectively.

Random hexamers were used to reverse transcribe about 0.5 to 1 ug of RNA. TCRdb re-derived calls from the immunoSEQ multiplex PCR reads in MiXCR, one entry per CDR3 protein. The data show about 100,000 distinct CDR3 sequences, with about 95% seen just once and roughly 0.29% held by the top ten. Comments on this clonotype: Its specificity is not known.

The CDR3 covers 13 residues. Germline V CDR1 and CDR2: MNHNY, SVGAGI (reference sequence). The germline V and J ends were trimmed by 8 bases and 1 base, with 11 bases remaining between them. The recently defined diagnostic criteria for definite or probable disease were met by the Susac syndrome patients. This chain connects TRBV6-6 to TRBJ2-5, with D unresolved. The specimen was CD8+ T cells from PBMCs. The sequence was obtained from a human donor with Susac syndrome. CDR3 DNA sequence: TGTGCCAGCTGCGACCGACCCCAAGAGACCCAGTACTTC. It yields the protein CASCDRPQETQYF.